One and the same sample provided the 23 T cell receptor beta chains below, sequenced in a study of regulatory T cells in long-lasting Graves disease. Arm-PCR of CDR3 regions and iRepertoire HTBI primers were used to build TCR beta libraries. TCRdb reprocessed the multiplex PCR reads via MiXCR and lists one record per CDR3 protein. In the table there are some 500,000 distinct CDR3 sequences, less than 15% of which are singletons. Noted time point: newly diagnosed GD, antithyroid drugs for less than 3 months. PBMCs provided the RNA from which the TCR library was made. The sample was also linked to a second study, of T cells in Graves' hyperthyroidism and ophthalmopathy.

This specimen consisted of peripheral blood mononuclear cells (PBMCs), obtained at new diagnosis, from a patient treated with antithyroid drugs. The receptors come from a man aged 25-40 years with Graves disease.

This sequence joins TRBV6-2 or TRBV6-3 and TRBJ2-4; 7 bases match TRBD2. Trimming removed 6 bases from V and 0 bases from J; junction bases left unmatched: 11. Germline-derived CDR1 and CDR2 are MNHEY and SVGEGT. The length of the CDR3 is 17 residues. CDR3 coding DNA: TGTGCCAGCAGCCCATCCTCTAGCGGACTAGCCAAAAACATTCAGTACTTC. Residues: CASSPSSSGLAKNIQYF.

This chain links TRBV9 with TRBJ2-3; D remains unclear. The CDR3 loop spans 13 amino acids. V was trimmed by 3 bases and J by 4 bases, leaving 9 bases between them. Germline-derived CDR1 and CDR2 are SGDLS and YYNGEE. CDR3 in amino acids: CASSDNPSDTQYF. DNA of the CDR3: TGTGCCAGCAGCGACAACCCCTCAGATACGCAGTATTTT. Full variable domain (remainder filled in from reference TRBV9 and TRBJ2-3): DSGVTQTPKHLITATGQRVTLRCSPRSGDLSVYWYQQSLDQGLQFLIQYYNGEERAKGNILERFSAQQFPDLHSELNLSSLELGDSALYFCASSDNPSDTQYFGPGTRLTVL.

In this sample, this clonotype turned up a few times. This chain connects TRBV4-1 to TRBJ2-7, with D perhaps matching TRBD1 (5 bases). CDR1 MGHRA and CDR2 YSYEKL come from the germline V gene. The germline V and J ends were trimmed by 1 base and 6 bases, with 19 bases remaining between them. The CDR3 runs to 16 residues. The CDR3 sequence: CASSQGPARQPFEQYF. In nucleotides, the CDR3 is TGCGCCAGCAGCCAAGGCCCTGCTAGACAGCCCTTCGAGCAGTACTTC.

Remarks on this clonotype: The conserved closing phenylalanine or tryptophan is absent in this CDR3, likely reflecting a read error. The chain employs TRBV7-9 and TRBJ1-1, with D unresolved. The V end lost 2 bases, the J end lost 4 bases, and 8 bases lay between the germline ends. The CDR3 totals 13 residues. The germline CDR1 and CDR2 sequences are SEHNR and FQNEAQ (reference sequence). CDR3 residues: CASSLLGLTEAFL. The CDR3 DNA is TGTGCCAGCAGCTTACTGGGCCTCACTGAAGCTTTCCTT.

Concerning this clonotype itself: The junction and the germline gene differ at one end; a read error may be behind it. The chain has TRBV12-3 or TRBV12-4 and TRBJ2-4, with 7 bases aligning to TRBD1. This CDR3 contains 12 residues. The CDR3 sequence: CASSLGQPIRDF. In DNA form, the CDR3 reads TGTGCCAGCAGTTTGGGACAGCCCATCAGGGACTTC.

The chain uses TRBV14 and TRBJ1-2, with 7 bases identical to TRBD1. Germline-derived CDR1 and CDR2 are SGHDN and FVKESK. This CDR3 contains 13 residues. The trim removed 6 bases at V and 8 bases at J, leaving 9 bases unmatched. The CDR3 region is CASRQLGTDGYTF. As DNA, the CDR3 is TGTGCCAGCAGACAACTGGGGACAGACGGCTACACCTTC.

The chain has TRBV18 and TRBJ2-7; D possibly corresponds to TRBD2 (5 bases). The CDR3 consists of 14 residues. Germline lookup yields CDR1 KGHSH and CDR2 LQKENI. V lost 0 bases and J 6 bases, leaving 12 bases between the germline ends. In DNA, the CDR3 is TGTGCCAGCTCACCACCGTTCGCGGGCTCCGAGCAGTACTTC. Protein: CASSPPFAGSEQYF.

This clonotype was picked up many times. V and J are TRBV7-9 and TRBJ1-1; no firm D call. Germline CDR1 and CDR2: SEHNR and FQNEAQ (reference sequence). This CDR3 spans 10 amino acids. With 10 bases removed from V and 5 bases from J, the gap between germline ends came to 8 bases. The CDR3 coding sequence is TGTGCCAACACGACTACTGAAGCTTTCTTT. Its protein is CANTTTEAFF. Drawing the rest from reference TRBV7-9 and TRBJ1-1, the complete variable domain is DTGVSQNPRHKITKRGQNVTFRCDPISEHNRLYWYRQTLGQGPEFLTYFQNEAQLEKSRLLSDRFSAERPKGSFSTLEIQRTEQGDSAMYLCANTTTEAFFGQGTRLTVV.

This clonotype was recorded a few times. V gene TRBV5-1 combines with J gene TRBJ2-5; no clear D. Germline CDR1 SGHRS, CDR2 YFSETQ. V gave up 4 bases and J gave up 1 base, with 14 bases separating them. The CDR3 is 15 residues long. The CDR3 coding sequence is TGCGCCAGCAGCATAGCCGGCTCAGGCCAAGAGACCCAGTACTTC. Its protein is CASSIAGSGQETQYF.

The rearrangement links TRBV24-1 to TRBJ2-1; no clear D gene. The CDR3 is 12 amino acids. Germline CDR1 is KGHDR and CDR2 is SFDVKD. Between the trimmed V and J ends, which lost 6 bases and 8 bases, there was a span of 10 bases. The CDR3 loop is CATSTDVYEQFF. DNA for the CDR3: TGTGCCACCAGTACAGACGTCTATGAGCAGTTCTTC.

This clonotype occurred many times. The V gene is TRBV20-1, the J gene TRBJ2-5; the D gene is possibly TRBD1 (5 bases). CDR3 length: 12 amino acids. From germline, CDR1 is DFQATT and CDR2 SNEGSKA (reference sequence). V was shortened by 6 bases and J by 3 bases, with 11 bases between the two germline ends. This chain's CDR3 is CSAAGQEETQYF. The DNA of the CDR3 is TGCAGTGCCGCCGGACAAGAAGAGACCCAGTACTTC.

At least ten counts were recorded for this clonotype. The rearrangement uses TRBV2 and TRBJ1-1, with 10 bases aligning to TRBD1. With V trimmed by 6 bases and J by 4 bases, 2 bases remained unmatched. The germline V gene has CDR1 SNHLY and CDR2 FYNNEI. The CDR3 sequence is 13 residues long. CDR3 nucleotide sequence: TGTGCCAGCAGACGGACAGGGGGCACTGAAGCTTTCTTT. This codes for CASRRTGGTEAFF.

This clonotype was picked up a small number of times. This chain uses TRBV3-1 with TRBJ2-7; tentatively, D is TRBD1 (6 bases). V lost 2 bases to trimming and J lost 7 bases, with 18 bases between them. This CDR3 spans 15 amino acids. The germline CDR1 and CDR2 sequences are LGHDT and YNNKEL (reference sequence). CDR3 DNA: TGTGCCAGCAGCCAACAAGGGGGTGAAGGGTATGAGCAGTACTTC. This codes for CASSQQGGEGYEQYF.

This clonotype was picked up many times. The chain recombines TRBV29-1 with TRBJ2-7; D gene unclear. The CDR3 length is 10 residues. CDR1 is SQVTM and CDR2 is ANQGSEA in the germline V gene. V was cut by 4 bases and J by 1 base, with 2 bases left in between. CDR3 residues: CSVGSYEQYF. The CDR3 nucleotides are TGCAGCGTTGGGTCCTACGAGCAGTACTTC.

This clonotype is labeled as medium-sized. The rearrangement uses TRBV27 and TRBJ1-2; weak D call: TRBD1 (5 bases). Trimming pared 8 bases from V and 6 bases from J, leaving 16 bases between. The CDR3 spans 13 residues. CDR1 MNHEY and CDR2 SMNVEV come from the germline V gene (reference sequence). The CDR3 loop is CASGFGGSNGYTF. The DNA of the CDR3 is TGTGCCAGCGGCTTTGGGGGGTCGAATGGCTACACCTTC.

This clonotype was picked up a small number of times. The CDR3 is CASSPQFATEQYF. CDR3 sequence (DNA): TGTGCCAGCTCCCCGCAGTTTGCGACCGAGCAGTACTTC. The genes are TRBV18 and TRBJ2-7, with D hard to call. Trimming stripped 6 bases from V and 6 bases from J, with 15 bases between. The germline CDR1 and CDR2 sequences are KGHSH and LQKENI. The CDR3 is made up of 13 amino acids.

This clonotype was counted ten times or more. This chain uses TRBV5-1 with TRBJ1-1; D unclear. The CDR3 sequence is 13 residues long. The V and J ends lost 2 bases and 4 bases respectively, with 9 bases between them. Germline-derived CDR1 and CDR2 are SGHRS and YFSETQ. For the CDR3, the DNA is TGCGCCAGCAGCTTATCAGGTCCCACTGAAGCTTTCTTT. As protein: CASSLSGPTEAFF.

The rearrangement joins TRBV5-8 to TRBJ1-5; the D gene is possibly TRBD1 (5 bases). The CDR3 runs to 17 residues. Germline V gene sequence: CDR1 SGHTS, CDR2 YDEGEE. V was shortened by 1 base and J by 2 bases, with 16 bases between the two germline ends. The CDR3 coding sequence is TGTGCCAGCAGCTTGTGGGCAGGGAAGCGCGGCAATCAGCCCCAGCATTTT. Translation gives CASSLWAGKRGNQPQHF.

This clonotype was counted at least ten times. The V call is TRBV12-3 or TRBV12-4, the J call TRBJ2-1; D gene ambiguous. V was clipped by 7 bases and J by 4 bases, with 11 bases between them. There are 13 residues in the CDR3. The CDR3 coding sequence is TGTGCCAGCACCCTTAGACGGTACAATGAGCAGTTCTTC. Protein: CASTLRRYNEQFF.

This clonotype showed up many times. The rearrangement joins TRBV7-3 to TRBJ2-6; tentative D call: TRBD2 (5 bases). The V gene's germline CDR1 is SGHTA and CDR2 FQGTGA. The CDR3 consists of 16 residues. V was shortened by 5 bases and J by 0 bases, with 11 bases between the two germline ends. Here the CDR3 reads CASSRIRGSGANVLTF. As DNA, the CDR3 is TGTGCCAGCAGCCGGATCCGGGGCTCTGGGGCCAACGTCCTGACTTTC.

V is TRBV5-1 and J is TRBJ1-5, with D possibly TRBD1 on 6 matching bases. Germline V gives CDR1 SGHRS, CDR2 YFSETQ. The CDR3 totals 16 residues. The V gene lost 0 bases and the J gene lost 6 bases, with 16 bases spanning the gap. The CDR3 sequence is CASSLEGGQSGQPQHF. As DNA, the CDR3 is TGCGCCAGCAGCTTGGAGGGGGGGCAGTCGGGTCAGCCCCAGCATTTT.

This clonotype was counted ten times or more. The CDR3 sequence: CASSPLAGDADTQYF. CDR3 DNA: TGCGCCAGCAGCCCATTAGCGGGAGATGCAGATACGCAGTATTTT. V and J are TRBV5-1 and TRBJ2-3; 9 positions match TRBD2. The CDR3 covers 15 residues. The junction had 7 bases not matched to a gene; V was cut back by 4 bases and J by 4 bases. The V gene's germline CDR1 is SGHRS and CDR2 YFSETQ. Based on the CDR3 plus reference TRBV5-1 and TRBJ2-3, the full variable domain is KAGVTQTPRYLIKTRGQQVTLSCSPISGHRSVSWYQQTPGQGLQFLFEYFSETQRNKGNFPGRFSGRQFSNSRSEMNVSTLELGDSALYLCASSPLAGDADTQYFGPGTRLTVL.

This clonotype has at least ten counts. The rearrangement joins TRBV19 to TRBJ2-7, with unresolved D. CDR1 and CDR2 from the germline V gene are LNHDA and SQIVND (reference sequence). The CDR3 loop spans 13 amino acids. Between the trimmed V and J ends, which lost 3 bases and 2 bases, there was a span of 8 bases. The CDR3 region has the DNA TGTGCCAGTAGTATCCGACCGGCCTACGAGCAGTACTTC. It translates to CASSIRPAYEQYF.